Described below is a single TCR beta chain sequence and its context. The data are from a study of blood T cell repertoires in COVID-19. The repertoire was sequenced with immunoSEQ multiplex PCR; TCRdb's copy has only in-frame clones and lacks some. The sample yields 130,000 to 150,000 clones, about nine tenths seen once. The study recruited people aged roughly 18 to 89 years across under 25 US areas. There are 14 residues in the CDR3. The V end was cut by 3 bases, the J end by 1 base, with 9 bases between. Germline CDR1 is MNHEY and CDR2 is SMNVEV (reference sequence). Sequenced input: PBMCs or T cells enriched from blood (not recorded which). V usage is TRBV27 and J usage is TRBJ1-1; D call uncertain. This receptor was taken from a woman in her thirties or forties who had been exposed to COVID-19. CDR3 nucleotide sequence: TGTGCCAGCAGTTTGGCAGAACAGAACACTGAAGCTTTCTTT. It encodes CASSLAEQNTEAFF.